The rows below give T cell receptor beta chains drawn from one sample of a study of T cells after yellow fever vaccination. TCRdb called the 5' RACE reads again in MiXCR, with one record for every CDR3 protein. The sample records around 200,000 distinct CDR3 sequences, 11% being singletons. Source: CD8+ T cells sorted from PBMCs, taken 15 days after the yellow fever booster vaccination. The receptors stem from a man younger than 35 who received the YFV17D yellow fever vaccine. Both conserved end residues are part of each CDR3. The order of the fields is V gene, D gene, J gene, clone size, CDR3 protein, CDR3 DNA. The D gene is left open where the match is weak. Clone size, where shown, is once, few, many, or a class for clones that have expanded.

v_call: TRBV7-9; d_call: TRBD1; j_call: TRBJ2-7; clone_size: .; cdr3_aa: CASSTTRTDRGTYEQYF; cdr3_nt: TGTGCCAGCAGCACAACCCGGACGGACAGGGGGACCTACGAGCAGTACTTC
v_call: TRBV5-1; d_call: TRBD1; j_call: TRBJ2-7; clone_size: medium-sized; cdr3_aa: CASSLEGQGGDEQYF; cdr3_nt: TGCGCCAGCAGCTTGGAAGGACAGGGGGGGGACGAGCAGTACTTC
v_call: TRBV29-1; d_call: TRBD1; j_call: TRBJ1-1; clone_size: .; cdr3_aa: CSADGAQGITEAFF; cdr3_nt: TGCAGCGCTGACGGGGCACAGGGGATCACTGAAGCTTTCTTT
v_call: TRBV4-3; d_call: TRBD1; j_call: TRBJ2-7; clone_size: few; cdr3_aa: CASSQDWDRGFEQYF; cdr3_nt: TGCGCCAGCAGCCAAGATTGGGACAGGGGATTCGAGCAGTACTTC
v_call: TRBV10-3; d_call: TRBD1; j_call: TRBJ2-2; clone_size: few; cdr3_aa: CAITRDRTTNTGELFF; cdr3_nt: TGTGCCATCACTCGGGACAGGACCACGAACACCGGGGAGCTGTTTTTT
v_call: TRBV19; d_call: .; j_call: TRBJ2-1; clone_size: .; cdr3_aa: CASSIAGSSYNEQFF; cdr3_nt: TGTGCCAGTAGTATAGCGGGGAGCTCCTACAATGAGCAGTTCTTC
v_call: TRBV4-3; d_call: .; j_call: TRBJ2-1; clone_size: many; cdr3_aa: CASSQGSSSYNEQFF; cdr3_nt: TGCGCCAGCAGCCAAGGCTCGAGCTCCTACAATGAGCAGTTCTTC
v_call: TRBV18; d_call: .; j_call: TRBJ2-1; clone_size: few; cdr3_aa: CASSPPLGGRSDNEQFF; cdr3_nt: TGTGCCAGCTCACCACCTCTGGGGGGTCGATCCGACAATGAGCAGTTCTTC
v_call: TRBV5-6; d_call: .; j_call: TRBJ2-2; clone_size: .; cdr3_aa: CASSSWWAGELFF; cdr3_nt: TGTGCCAGCAGCTCCTGGTGGGCCGGGGAGCTGTTTTTT
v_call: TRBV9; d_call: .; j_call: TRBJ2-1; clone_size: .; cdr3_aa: CASSVETSGEQFF; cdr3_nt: TGTGCCAGCAGCGTTGAGACATCGGGTGAGCAGTTCTTC
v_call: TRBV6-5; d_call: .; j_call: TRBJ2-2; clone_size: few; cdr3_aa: CASSYARGGELFF; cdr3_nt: TGTGCCAGCAGTTACGCAAGGGGAGGGGAGCTGTTTTTT
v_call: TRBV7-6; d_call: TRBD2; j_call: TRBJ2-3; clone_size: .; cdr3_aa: CASSLGSGTSADTQYF; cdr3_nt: TGTGCCAGCAGCTTAGGATCGGGGACTAGCGCAGATACGCAGTATTTT
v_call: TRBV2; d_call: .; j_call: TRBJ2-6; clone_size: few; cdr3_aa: CATLRGVKMRAGANVLTF; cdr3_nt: TGTGCCACCTTAAGGGGGGTAAAGATGCGAGCCGGGGCCAACGTCCTGACTTTC
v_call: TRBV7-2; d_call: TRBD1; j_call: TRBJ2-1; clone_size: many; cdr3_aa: CASSTIQGLGYNEQFF; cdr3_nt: TGTGCCAGCAGCACCATACAGGGGTTGGGGTACAATGAGCAGTTCTTC
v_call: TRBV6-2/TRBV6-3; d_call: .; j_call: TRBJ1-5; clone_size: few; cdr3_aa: CASSGDPWNQPQHF; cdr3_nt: TGTGCCAGCAGTGGGGACCCATGGAATCAGCCCCAGCATTTT
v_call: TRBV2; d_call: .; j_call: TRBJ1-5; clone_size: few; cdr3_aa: CASRISESNQPQHF; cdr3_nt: TGTGCCAGCAGAATTTCAGAGTCCAATCAGCCCCAGCATTTT
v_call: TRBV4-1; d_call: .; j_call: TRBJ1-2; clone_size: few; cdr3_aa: CASSPRGLYGYTF; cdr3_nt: TGCGCCAGCAGCCCAAGGGGCCTATATGGCTACACCTTC
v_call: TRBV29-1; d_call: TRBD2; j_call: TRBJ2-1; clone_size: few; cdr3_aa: CSVEGLAGGLSYNEQFF; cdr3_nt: TGCAGCGTTGAGGGACTAGCGGGGGGGCTCTCCTACAATGAGCAGTTCTTC
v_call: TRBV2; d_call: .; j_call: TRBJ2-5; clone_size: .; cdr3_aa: CASSEGPGRETQYF; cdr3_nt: TGTGCCAGCAGTGAAGGTCCGGGACGCGAGACCCAGTACTTC
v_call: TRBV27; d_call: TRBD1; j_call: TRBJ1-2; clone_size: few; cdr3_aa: CASRGTGGAAGGYTF; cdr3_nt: TGTGCCAGCAGGGGGACAGGGGGCGCCGCGGGTGGCTACACCTTC